This is a list of T cell receptor beta chains from one sample in a study of T cell responses to AZD1222 COVID-19 vaccine. Using immunoSEQ multiplex PCR, the repertoire was profiled, and TCRdb retains in-frame clones only, with some absent. The data show 90,000 to 120,000 clones, roughly nine tenths seen once. The sequencing here drew on peripheral blood, taken 28 days after the second AZD1222 dose. These receptors were obtained from an adult who received the AZD1222 COVID-19 vaccine. The conserved cysteine and the conserved F or W are not part of the CDR3 here. D genes are given only for firm matches.

NA TRBV28 ASSAGNNYGYT
TRBD1 TRBV29-1 SVVTWTGSLAGGAF
TRBD2 TRBV28 ASRLLAGGPVGELF
TRBD2 TRBV4-2 ASSQDIAGGTGELF
NA TRBV10-3 ATAGGITGSGYT
NA TRBV4-1 ASSPLYGGRRGNTIY
NA TRBV12-3/TRBV12-4 ASSLQGYEKLF
TRBD2 TRBV28 ASSFSSGSLQF
NA TRBV19 ASSIEIAGFGYGYT
TRBD1 TRBV30 AGSTRDSILPYNYGYT
NA TRBV6-2/TRBV6-3 ASSHSYNEQF
TRBD1 TRBV9 ASSRTGGTGELF
NA TRBV5-1 ASSLDGARPSQH
NA TRBV5-6 ASSKASGAWEAF
TRBD2 TRBV4-2 ASSQDGLAGGYEQY
NA TRBV4-3 ASSQDYQGIYNEQF
TRBD2 TRBV3-1/TRBV3-2 ASSPPGGGPINEQF
NA TRBV10-3 AINSLGYTEAF
NA TRBV5-6 ASSLWSSDTQY
TRBD2 TRBV19 ASSMTSGANTGELF
NA TRBV30 AWSDTDSNQPQH
NA TRBV2 ASSVDSGSYEQY
NA TRBV6-5 ASSYEENTEAF
NA TRBV10-3 AISEFGFIGNTIY
NA TRBV19 ASRYRTGSTEAF
NA TRBV6-2/TRBV6-3 ASSTRGSLR
NA TRBV2 ASSTGRSGYT
NA TRBV24-1 ATSDSRLGAGTYNEQF
NA TRBV15 ATSSYTGFGANVLT
TRBD1 TRBV2 ASRPGQGVYGYT
NA TRBV5-1 ASSLEGETQY
NA TRBV5-1 ASSLDSGGWTEAF
TRBD1 TRBV7-2 ASSSWDRDGYT
TRBD2 TRBV2 ASSRTSVTYEQY
NA TRBV19 ASSILSASKFEQF
TRBD1 TRBV14 ASSHRTQGAEETQY
NA TRBV5-6 ASSLNWGLNGYT
TRBD2 TRBV4-1 ASSQEVHGVASGFNPSNEQF
NA TRBV15 ATKGGGPLAEQY
TRBD1 TRBV4-1 ASSPTGSRNTEAF
NA TRBV29-1 SVELNTGTVAGEQY